This T cell receptor beta chain was retrieved from a study of T-cell memory formation after mild COVID-19. General observations from the study: A second wave expanding day 15 to 37 was CD4+-biased; contracting clones were balanced. There were some responding clones in pre-infection memory, which suggested that cross-reactive memory had joined. Among clones peaking at day 37 in the second wave, SARS-CoV-2 specificity remained unconfirmed.

MiXCR, run by TCRdb on the 5' RACE reads, gives a single entry per CDR3 protein. The data show about 90,000 distinct CDR3 sequences, roughly 16% seen once. This CDR3 contains 18 residues. Trimming removed 1 base from V and 4 bases from J, with 21 bases in between. The V gene's germline CDR1 is SGHAT and CDR2 FQNNGV. This clonotype was found a few times. The antigen remains unidentified. Sequenced input: PBMCs or a T cell subset sorted from them (not recorded which). The gene calls are TRBV11-2 and TRBJ2-3, with D perhaps matching TRBD2 (7 bases). This TCR derives from a man between 18 and 35 years old who had mild COVID-19 (a few samples of this study predate the infection). Cell type and time point are not known. CDR3 sequence reads: CASSLVSSGGPPADTQYF. The CDR3 DNA reads TGTGCCAGCAGCTTAGTTAGTTCCGGGGGGCCGCCAGCAGATACGCAGTATTTT.